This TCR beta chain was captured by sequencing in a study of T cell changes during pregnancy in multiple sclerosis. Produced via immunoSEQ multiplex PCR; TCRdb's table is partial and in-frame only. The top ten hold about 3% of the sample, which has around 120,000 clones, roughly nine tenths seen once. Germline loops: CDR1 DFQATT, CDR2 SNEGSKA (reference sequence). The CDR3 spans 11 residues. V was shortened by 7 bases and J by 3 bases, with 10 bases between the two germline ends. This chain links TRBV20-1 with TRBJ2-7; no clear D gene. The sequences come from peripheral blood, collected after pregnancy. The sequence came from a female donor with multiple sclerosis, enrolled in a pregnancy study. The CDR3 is CSVQLVYEQYF. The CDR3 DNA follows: TGCAGTGTACAATTGGTCTACGAGCAGTACTTC.